This T cell receptor beta chain was recovered during a study of shared clonotypes between healthy human individuals. Looked up from germline, CDR1 is ENHRY and CDR2 is SYGVKD. Deletions cut 10 bases from V and 0 bases from J, with 13 bases between. The length of the CDR3 is 13 residues. The assay was immunoSEQ multiplex PCR, and TCRdb's table has in-frame clones only and misses some. The sample carries some 2,400,000 clones, almost 96% recorded once. Sequencing was performed on naive CD4+ T cells sorted from blood. Subset denoted: CD45RA+ positively selected. The clonotype originates from a young man in good health. The genes are TRBV10-3 and TRBJ2-7; D may be TRBD1 (6 bases). The CDR3 coding sequence is TGTGCCAGCCAGAACAGGGCCTCCTACGAGCAGTACTTC. As protein: CASQNRASYEQYF.